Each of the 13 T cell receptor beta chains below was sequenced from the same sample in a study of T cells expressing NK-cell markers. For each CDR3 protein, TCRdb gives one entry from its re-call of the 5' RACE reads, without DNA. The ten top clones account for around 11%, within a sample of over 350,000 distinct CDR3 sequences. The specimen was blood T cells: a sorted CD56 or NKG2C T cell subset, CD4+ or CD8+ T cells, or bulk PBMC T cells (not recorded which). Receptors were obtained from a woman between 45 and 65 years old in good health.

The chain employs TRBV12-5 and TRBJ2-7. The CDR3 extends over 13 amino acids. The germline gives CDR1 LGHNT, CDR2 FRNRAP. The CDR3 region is CASGMTGAYEQYF.

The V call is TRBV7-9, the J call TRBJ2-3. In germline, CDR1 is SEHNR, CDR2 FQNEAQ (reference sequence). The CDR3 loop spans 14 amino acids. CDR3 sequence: CASSRGPVTDTQYF.

The CDR3 loop is CASSPRIGVTEAFF. The chain has TRBV25-1 and TRBJ1-1. CDR1 and CDR2 (germline): MGHDK, SYGVNS. The CDR3 sequence is 14 residues long.

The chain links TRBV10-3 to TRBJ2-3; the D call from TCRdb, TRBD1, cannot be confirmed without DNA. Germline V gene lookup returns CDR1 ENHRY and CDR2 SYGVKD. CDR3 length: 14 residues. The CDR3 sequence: CAISETGRSDTQYF.

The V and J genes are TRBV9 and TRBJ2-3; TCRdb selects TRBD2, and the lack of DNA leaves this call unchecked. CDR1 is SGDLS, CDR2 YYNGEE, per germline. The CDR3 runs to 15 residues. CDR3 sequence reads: CASSVVSGSWYTQYF.

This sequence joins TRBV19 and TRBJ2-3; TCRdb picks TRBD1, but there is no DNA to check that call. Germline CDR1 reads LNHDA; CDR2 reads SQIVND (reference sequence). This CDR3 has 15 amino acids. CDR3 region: CASSIGQGDTDTQYF. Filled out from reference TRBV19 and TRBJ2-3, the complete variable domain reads DGGITQSPKYLFRKEGQNVTLSCEQNLNHDAMYWYRQDPGQGLRLIYYSQIVNDFQKGDIAEGYSVSREKKESFPLTVTSAQKNPTAFYLCASSIGQGDTDTQYFGPGTRLTVL.

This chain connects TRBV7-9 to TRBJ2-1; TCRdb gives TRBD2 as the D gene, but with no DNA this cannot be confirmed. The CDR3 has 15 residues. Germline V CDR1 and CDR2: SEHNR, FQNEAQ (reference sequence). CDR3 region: CASSSGLASYNEQFF.

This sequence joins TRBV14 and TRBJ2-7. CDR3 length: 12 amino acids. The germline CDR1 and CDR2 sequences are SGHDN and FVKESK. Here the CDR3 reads CASSQILGEQYF.

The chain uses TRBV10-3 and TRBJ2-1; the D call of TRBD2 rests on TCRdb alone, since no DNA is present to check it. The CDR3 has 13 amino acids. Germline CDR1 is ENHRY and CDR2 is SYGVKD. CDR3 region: CAIWVAGVNEQFF.

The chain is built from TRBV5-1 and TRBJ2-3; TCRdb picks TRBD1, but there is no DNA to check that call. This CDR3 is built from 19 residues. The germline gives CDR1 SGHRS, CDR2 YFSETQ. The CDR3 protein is CASSLDGRGRTIIEDTQYF.

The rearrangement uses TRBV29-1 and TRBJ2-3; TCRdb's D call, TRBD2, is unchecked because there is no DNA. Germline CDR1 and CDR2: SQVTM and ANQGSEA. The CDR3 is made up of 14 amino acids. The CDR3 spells CSVAGLATTDTQYF.

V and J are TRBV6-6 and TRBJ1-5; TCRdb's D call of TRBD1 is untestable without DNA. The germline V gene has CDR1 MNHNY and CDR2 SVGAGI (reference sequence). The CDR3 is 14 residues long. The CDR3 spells CASRTTGQNQPQHF.

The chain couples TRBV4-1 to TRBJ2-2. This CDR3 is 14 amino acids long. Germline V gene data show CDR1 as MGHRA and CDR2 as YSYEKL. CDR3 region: CASSQRRITGELFF.